This TCR beta chain appears in the sequencing data of a study of identical twins (dated by TCRdb to the mid-2010s). For the study in its entirety: TCR alpha and beta repertoires from monozygotic twins, unrelated adults of various ages and cord blood were deep-sequenced to test whether fetal clonotypes persist. Replicate twin experiments were performed at different times using different library preparation protocols to rule out contamination. Overall study outcomes, separate from this receptor: In monozygotic twins, recombination models systematically underestimated out-of-frame TCR alpha sharing, but the models matched the sharing seen between unrelated individuals. Out-of-frame TCR alpha sequences shared between twins showed an excess of low generation-probability sequences compared with coincidental sharing between unrelated individuals. Fewer insertions were carried by abundant cord blood beta clonotypes; a weaker similar trend was observed in young adult naive repertoires, while no such trend was observed in memory repertoires. In beta out-of-frame sequences, excess twin sharing was weaker, because having fewer shared sequences lowered the signal-to-noise ratio. Zero-insertion analyses could be partly confounded by invariant T cells such as MAIT and iNKT, though diverse VJ usage argued against such confounding for most clonotypes. Because the same donors could not be followed over many years, the conclusions depended on cross-sectional statistical analysis.

The trim is 4 bases for V and 1 base for J, with a gap of 13 bases between the germline ends. Sequences LNHDA (CDR1) and SQIVND (CDR2) are obtained from the germline V gene (reference sequence). Inclusive of the bounding cysteine and phenylalanine, the CDR3 is 15 residues long. Of the read, only the CDR3 DNA is kept; its 45 bases are in frame from base 1. Library preparation employed 5' RACE. The sample was run on an Illumina HiSeq 2000. Template switching added a universal primer binding site, and the final cDNA carried a unique molecular identifier that allowed TCR cDNA molecules to be counted accurately. First-strand cDNA for TCR alpha and beta chains was synthesized from specific primers in the conserved constant-segment region. Each cDNA library was double barcoded, with a SMART-Mk sample barcode plus Illumina barcodes, to control for contamination. TruSeq adapter sequences and Illumina sample barcodes were added in two successive PCR steps. Sequencing of the TCR alpha and beta cDNA libraries was done on the Illumina HiSeq platform using custom primers. The authors' analysis ran thus. MiGEC was used to process raw reads and extract unique molecular identifiers, and MiXCR was used to find CDR3 positions. Recombination models were inferred per individual with the repgenHMM and IGoR tools using an EM algorithm. Shared clonotypes were analyzed with the tcR package in R, and sharing was normalized by the product of cloneset sizes. To study raw recombination free of thymic and clonal selection effects, out-of-frame nonproductive sequences were analyzed. TCRdb applied fastp at Q25 and MiXCR to the public reads, then kept only in-frame beta chains. Every entry covers one CDR3 protein and lists the most common genes and DNA from its rows. TCRdb's processing, not the authors' own work, is the source of the V and J calls. The sample includes approximately 690,000 distinct CDR3 sequences, with around 5.7% observed a single time. 1.5% to 2% of the sample belongs to the ten largest clones.

Only healthy Caucasian donors were included. The study also sequenced three unrelated non-twin adults: a male aged 18 to 30, a male aged 50 to 59 and a female aged 50 to 59. Using Miltenyi CD45RO+ enrichment and human naive T-cell isolation kits, memory (CD45RO+) and naive T cells were isolated from PBMC. To note about this clonotype: Its antigen remains unidentified. Per-base qualities were not stored, and no clone one base away is much larger.

The sequenced sample consisted of naive T cells sorted from blood. The cell subset or site label here, explained by the study, means: cells isolated with a human naive T-cell isolation kit. The sequence joins TRBV19 to TRBJ2-5; TRBD1 could be the D gene, as 6 bases match. This TCR came from a man between 18 and 35 years old in good health. The CDR3 loop reads CASSTLDRIQETQYF. The DNA sequence follows: TGTGCCAGTAGTACCCTGGACAGAATCCAAGAGACCCAGTACTTC.